These 27 T cell receptor beta chains were all obtained from the same sample, sequenced in a study of T cell responses to AZD1222 COVID-19 vaccine. The data were produced by immunoSEQ multiplex PCR, yet TCRdb's version contains in-frame clones alone and is incomplete. Of some 150,000 clones in the sample, approximately 88% are singletons; the top ten hold roughly 4.3%. This specimen consisted of peripheral blood, obtained 28 days after the second AZD1222 dose. The receptors were gathered from an adult who received the AZD1222 COVID-19 vaccine.

The chain joins TRBV12-5 to TRBJ2-2; D gene uncertain. V lost 3 bases, J lost 6 bases, and 5 bases lay in between. The germline V gene encodes CDR1 LGHNT and CDR2 FRNRAP. This CDR3 is built from 12 residues. CDR3 coding DNA: TGTGCTAGTGGTTTTTTATCCGGGGAGCTGTTTTTT. It is translated as CASGFLSGELFF.

The count of this clone is one. The rearrangement joins TRBV25-1 to TRBJ2-1; D not resolved. CDR1 and CDR2 from the germline V gene are MGHDK and SYGVNS. Trimming cost V 0 bases and J 3 bases, with 9 bases left between them. The CDR3 runs to 15 residues. The CDR3 reads CASSEYGNDYNEQFF. CDR3 sequence (DNA): TGTGCCAGCAGTGAATATGGGAACGACTACAATGAGCAGTTCTTC.

The chain is built from TRBV24-1 and TRBJ1-1, with D possibly matching TRBD1 (6 bases). This CDR3 is 16 amino acids long. Looked up from germline, CDR1 is KGHDR and CDR2 is SFDVKD. Trimming removed 3 bases from V and 10 bases from J, with 23 bases in between. The CDR3 sequence: CATSDAPGTHPPGAFF. Here the CDR3 DNA reads TGTGCCACCAGTGATGCTCCCGGGACACATCCCCCGGGAGCTTTCTTT.

The J gene is TRBJ1-1, the V gene TRBV19; no firm D call. The V and J ends lost 10 bases and 3 bases respectively, with 21 bases between them. This CDR3 comprises 15 residues. CDR1 is LNHDA and CDR2 is SQIVND in the germline V gene (reference sequence). CDR3 DNA: TGTGCCACACGCGAGGGATTTCGCGGAGACACTGAAGCTTTCTTT. As protein: CATREGFRGDTEAFF.

This clone was seen a single time. This sequence joins TRBV10-3 and TRBJ2-7; no firm D call. The CDR3 runs to 12 residues. V gave up 3 bases and J gave up 5 bases, with 8 bases separating them. CDR1 ENHRY and CDR2 SYGVKD come from the germline V gene. The CDR3 sequence: CAISDSAHEQYF. Written as DNA, the CDR3 is TGTGCCATCAGTGATTCGGCCCACGAGCAGTACTTC.

The chain combines TRBV3-1 (or the pseudogene TRBV3-2) with TRBJ1-4; D may be TRBD1 (5 bases). The CDR3 spans 17 residues. The ends were cut back, 8 bases at V and 7 bases at J, with 26 bases in the middle. Germline CDR1 LGHDT, CDR2 YNNKEL (reference sequence). CDR3: CASQGRDGVARFEKLFF. The DNA of the CDR3 is TGTGCCAGCCAGGGAAGGGACGGAGTCGCGAGGTTTGAAAAACTGTTTTTT.

The chain combines TRBV5-1 with TRBJ1-6; D gene ambiguous. The CDR3 extends over 13 amino acids. V dropped 4 bases and J dropped 7 bases, with 9 bases sitting between them. Germline lookup yields CDR1 SGHRS and CDR2 YFSETQ. CDR3 loop: CASSPTVNSPLHF. The CDR3 bases are TGCGCCAGCAGCCCAACTGTAAATTCACCCCTCCACTTT.

The chain is built from TRBV7-2 and TRBJ2-7, with 11 nucleotides matching TRBD1. V shed 5 bases, J shed 4 bases, and the junction held 7 bases outside the gene matches. CDR3 length: 15 amino acids. Germline values: CDR1 SGHTA, CDR2 FQGNSA. CDR3 amino acids: CASSIRGDRGYEQYF. The DNA for the CDR3 is TGTGCCAGCAGCATCCGGGGGGACAGGGGGTACGAGCAGTACTTC.

The rearrangement uses TRBV5-1 and TRBJ1-6; 8 nucleotides align to TRBD1. The CDR3 totals 14 residues. Per germline, CDR1 SGHRS and CDR2 YFSETQ. V shed 1 base, J shed 9 bases, and the junction held 3 bases outside the gene matches. CDR3 nucleotides: TGCGCCAGCAGCTTGAGACAGGGGAGTTCACCCCTCCACTTT. Protein: CASSLRQGSSPLHF.

The V and J genes are TRBV5-1 and TRBJ1-3; D gene ambiguous. CDR1 and CDR2 (germline): SGHRS, YFSETQ. Deletions cut 3 bases from V and 0 bases from J, with 13 bases between. CDR3 length: 16 residues. The CDR3 nucleotides are TGCGCCAGCAGCTCAAGGGTCCTTAGCTCTGGAAACACCATATATTTT. Amino acids: CASSSRVLSSGNTIYF. The whole variable domain, filled in from reference TRBV5-1 and TRBJ1-3, reads KAGVTQTPRYLIKTRGQQVTLSCSPISGHRSVSWYQQTPGQGLQFLFEYFSETQRNKGNFPGRFSGRQFSNSRSEMNVSTLELGDSALYLCASSSRVLSSGNTIYFGEGSWLTVV.

The chain employs TRBV24-1 and TRBJ2-6; the D gene is possibly TRBD2 (6 bases). The V end was cut by 9 bases, the J end by 0 bases, with 26 bases between. CDR1 is KGHDR, CDR2 SFDVKD, per germline. The CDR3 is 20 amino acids. CDR3 region: CATRRRRGNNDYSGANVLTF. The CDR3 DNA is TGTGCCACCCGCCGCCGGCGGGGTAATAACGATTACTCTGGGGCCAACGTCCTGACTTTC.

The chain recombines TRBV7-2 with TRBJ1-3; D is unresolved. The ends were cut back, 5 bases at V and 3 bases at J, with 14 bases in the middle. This CDR3 is built from 15 residues. Germline-derived CDR1 and CDR2 are SGHTA and FQGNSA. The CDR3 nucleotides read TGTGCCAGCAGCCCGAGAGTTGCAAGTGGAAACACCATATATTTT. This gives the protein CASSPRVASGNTIYF.

This clone was detected once. This sequence joins TRBV15 and TRBJ1-5; TRBD1 might be the D (6 bases). Trimming removed 3 bases from V and 1 base from J, with 10 bases in between. Germline V CDR1 and CDR2: LNHNV, YYDKDF (reference sequence). The length of the CDR3 is 15 residues. As DNA, the CDR3 is TGTGCCACCAGCAGTGCTGGACAGAGCAATCAGCCCCAGCATTTT. It translates to CATSSAGQSNQPQHF.

This chain connects TRBV4-2 to TRBJ1-6; D remains unclear. Trimming took 0 bases from V and 0 from J, leaving 12 bases between them. The germline V gene encodes CDR1 LGHNA and CDR2 YNFKEQ. The CDR3 has 18 amino acids. This CDR3 reads CASSQEPFGTSYNSPLHF. CDR3 DNA: TGTGCCAGCAGCCAAGAACCCTTTGGAACCTCCTATAATTCACCCCTCCACTTT.

The V and J genes are TRBV5-8 and TRBJ2-7; TRBD2 aligns across 8 bases. J lost 3 bases, V lost 3 bases, and 2 bases had no gene match. Germline-derived CDR1 and CDR2 are SGHTS and YDEGEE. The CDR3 covers 13 residues. The CDR3: CASSWAGGYEQYF. The DNA of the CDR3 is TGTGCCAGCAGCTGGGCGGGGGGCTACGAGCAGTACTTC.

V usage is TRBV18 and J usage is TRBJ1-6; D is undetermined. Deletions cut 0 bases from V and 1 base from J, with 22 bases between. The CDR3 loop spans 21 amino acids. CDR1 and CDR2 (germline): KGHSH, LQKENI. The CDR3 loop is CASSPPDLRTGGRSYNSPLHF. The CDR3 DNA is TGTGCCAGCTCACCACCGGACTTAAGGACCGGCGGAAGGTCCTATAATTCACCCCTCCACTTT.

This sequence joins TRBV2 and TRBJ2-6; D unclear. The germline V and J ends were trimmed by 7 bases and 4 bases, with 5 bases remaining between them. Germline CDR1 SNHLY, CDR2 FYNNEI. The CDR3 sequence is 12 residues long. CDR3: CASKSGANVLTF. The DNA of the CDR3 is TGTGCCAGCAAGTCCGGGGCCAACGTCCTGACTTTC.

This clone was found once. The rearrangement links TRBV9 to TRBJ1-2; perhaps TRBD1 as D (6 bases). Trimming took off 3 bases at V and 4 bases at J, with 16 bases between the two ends. The CDR3 sequence is 15 residues long. The germline V gene has CDR1 SGDLS and CDR2 YYNGEE. The CDR3 DNA reads TGTGCCAGCAGCGATCAGGGGACGGGCAGCTATGGCTACACCTTC. Translated, it gives CASSDQGTGSYGYTF.

The chain uses TRBV23-1 and TRBJ1-5; TRBD1 agrees at 9 bases. TRBV23-1 is an ORF, and what it does is uncertain. This CDR3 spans 18 amino acids. With V trimmed by 6 bases and J by 0 bases, 12 bases remained unmatched. CDR3 sequence (DNA): TGCGCCAGCAGCCCAACCCGGGACAGGGACCATAGCAATCAGCCCCAGCATTTT. It specifies CASSPTRDRDHSNQPQHF.

The chain uses TRBV7-9 and TRBJ1-1; D call uncertain. The germline gives CDR1 SEHNR, CDR2 FQNEAQ (reference sequence). The germline V and J ends were trimmed by 1 base and 6 bases, with 6 bases remaining between them. The length of the CDR3 is 12 residues. The CDR3 DNA reads TGTGCCAGCAGCTTAGAATCCGCTGAAGCTTTCTTT. Its protein product is CASSLESAEAFF.

This chain links TRBV4-1 with TRBJ1-5; 7 bases are a match to TRBD1. CDR1 is MGHRA and CDR2 is YSYEKL in the germline V gene. V shed 4 bases, J shed 7 bases, and the junction held 13 bases outside the gene matches. CDR3 length: 16 residues. The CDR3 bases are TGCGCCAGCAGCCGAGGGACAGCCGGGGGAGACCAGCCCCAGCATTTT. Translating gives CASSRGTAGGDQPQHF.

This chain connects TRBV18 to TRBJ1-3; D not resolved. V was shortened by 3 bases and J by 7 bases, with 16 bases between the two germline ends. CDR1 and CDR2 (germline): KGHSH, LQKENI. This CDR3 is 15 amino acids long. The CDR3 sequence: CASSPLGVLGNTIYF. The CDR3 DNA reads as TGTGCCAGCTCACCGCTTGGTGTGTTGGGTAACACCATATATTTT. Supplemented by reference TRBV18 and TRBJ1-3, the full variable domain reads NAGVMQNPRHLVRRRGQEARLRCSPMKGHSHVYWYRQLPEEGLKFMVYLQKENIIDESGMPKERFSAEFPKEGPSILRIQQVVRGDSAAYFCASSPLGVLGNTIYFGEGSWLTVV.

The rearrangement links TRBV6-1 to TRBJ2-5; 7 nucleotides match TRBD2. The CDR3 covers 16 residues. Germline V CDR1 and CDR2: MNHNS, SASEGT. J lost 1 base, V lost 1 base, and 6 bases had no gene match. This CDR3 reads CASSEESAGVQETQYF. The CDR3 nucleotides are TGTGCCAGCAGTGAAGAGTCGGCGGGGGTCCAAGAGACCCAGTACTTC.

The CDR3 sequence: CASSLGDRGVREQYF. The CDR3 DNA sequence: TGTGCCAGTAGTCTTGGTGACAGGGGTGTACGGGAGCAGTACTTC. The rearrangement uses TRBV19 and TRBJ2-7; 8 nucleotides match TRBD1. There are 15 residues in the CDR3. In germline, CDR1 is LNHDA, CDR2 SQIVND (reference sequence). V lost 5 bases and J lost 7; bases outside the gene matches: 13. Full variable domain (outside the CDR3, taken from reference TRBV19 and TRBJ2-7): DGGITQSPKYLFRKEGQNVTLSCEQNLNHDAMYWYRQDPGQGLRLIYYSQIVNDFQKGDIAEGYSVSREKKESFPLTVTSAQKNPTAFYLCASSLGDRGVREQYFGPGTRLTVT.

Points on this clone: The same CDR3 can be traced to other DNA sequences in this sample. The chain employs TRBV7-9 and TRBJ2-5; D not resolved. This CDR3 region has 11 residues. The V gene's germline CDR1 is SEHNR and CDR2 FQNEAQ (reference sequence). V was clipped by 3 bases and J by 2 bases, with 1 base between them. This chain's CDR3 is CASSLQETQYF. Here the CDR3 DNA reads TGTGCCAGCAGCTTGCAAGAGACCCAGTACTTC.

CDR3 region: CASRSYNTEAFF. The CDR3 region has the DNA TGTGCCTCCCGGTCGTACAACACTGAAGCTTTCTTT. The genes are TRBV6-5 and TRBJ1-1; D is ambiguous. CDR1 MNHEY and CDR2 SVGAGI come from the germline V gene. V dropped 11 bases and J dropped 2 bases, with 12 bases sitting between them. The CDR3 length is 12 residues.

The J gene is TRBJ1-1, the V gene TRBV10-2, with D perhaps matching TRBD1 (5 bases). Trimming pared 5 bases from V and 0 bases from J, leaving 7 bases between. In germline, CDR1 is WSHSY, CDR2 SAAADI. The CDR3 covers 13 residues. DNA of the CDR3: TGCGCCAGCAGTTCGACAGTGAACACTGAAGCTTTCTTT. Amino acids: CASSSTVNTEAFF.